This T cell receptor (beta chain) emerged from a study of blood T cell repertoires in COVID-19. Whole-study context: The samples span acute and convalescent COVID-19 from the United States, Italy and Spain. T cells, B-cell-depleted T cells, or PBMCs supplied cDNA or gDNA.

In the original processing: How many nucleated cells were present was estimated from reference gene primer amplification. Using immunoSEQ multiplex PCR, the repertoire was profiled, and TCRdb retains in-frame clones only, with some absent. The V and J calls and clone size were taken over from that table, and D and trimming were inferred from the DNA. Of some 88,000 clones listed, 70% to 80% are singletons. The specimen was peripheral blood. The sequence came from a human donor in a cohort sampled during active COVID-19.

The CDR3 here is CASRAGTSYEQYF. The CDR3 DNA follows: TGTGCCAGCAGGGCTGGGACTAGCTACGAGCAGTACTTC. The chain has TRBV5-4 and TRBJ2-7; TRBD2 agrees at 8 bases. The CDR3 runs 13 residues. CDR1 and CDR2 (germline): SGHNT, YYREEE (reference sequence). J was trimmed by 3 bases and V by 5 bases; bases with no gene match: 4.